A single sample is the source of the 14 T cell receptor beta chains below, sequenced in a study of shared clonotypes between healthy human individuals. Data came from immunoSEQ multiplex PCR; TCRdb stores just in-frame clones and leaves some out. The sample has 600,000 to 750,000 clones, around 70% seen once. Sequencing used memory CD4+ T cells sorted from blood. Subset here: CD45RA-negative fraction. The receptors stem from a woman in her 30s in good health.

V is TRBV5-6 and J is TRBJ2-7, with TRBD1 matching over 8 bases. The CDR3 has 14 residues. Per germline, CDR1 SGHDT and CDR2 YYEEEE. V was clipped by 3 bases and J by 2 bases; unmatched bases: 4. The CDR3 reads CASSSTGGPYEQYF. CDR3 coding DNA: TGTGCCAGCAGCTCTACAGGGGGTCCCTACGAGCAGTACTTC.

The V gene is TRBV11-2, the J gene TRBJ2-2; D is unclear. V lost 3 bases and J lost 7, with 6 bases in between. The CDR3 has 12 residues. Germline CDR1 reads SGHAT; CDR2 reads FQNNGV. CDR3 protein: CASSFAYGELFF. CDR3 bases: TGTGCCAGCAGCTTCGCCTACGGGGAGCTGTTTTTT.

The chain carries TRBV2 and TRBJ2-6; 8 nucleotides agree with TRBD1. The V gene end was trimmed by 2 bases and the J gene end by 2 bases; junction bases not matched to a gene: 2. The germline V gene encodes CDR1 SNHLY and CDR2 FYNNEI. CDR3 size: 16 residues. The CDR3, as DNA: TGTGCCAGCAGTGAAACAGGGGGAACTGGGGCCAACGTCCTGACTTTC. This encodes CASSETGGTGANVLTF.

This clone occurred once. The chain links TRBV18 to TRBJ1-3, with 7 bases fitting TRBD1. The CDR3 is made up of 14 amino acids. Germline V lookup: CDR1 KGHSH, CDR2 LQKENI. J was trimmed by 4 bases and V by 5 bases; bases with no gene match: 5. The CDR3 loop reads CASSAGQLGNTIYF. CDR3 coding DNA: TGTGCCAGCTCAGCGGGACAGCTAGGAAACACCATATATTTT.

This chain connects TRBV19 to TRBJ1-5; TRBD1 might be the D (6 bases). The CDR3 has 14 residues. Per germline, CDR1 LNHDA and CDR2 SQIVND (reference sequence). Trimming cost V 5 bases and J 7 bases, with 15 bases left between them. The CDR3 is CASSGGREYQPQHF. The CDR3 DNA sequence: TGTGCCAGTAGTGGGGGCAGGGAATACCAGCCCCAGCATTTT.

This chain links TRBV5-1 with TRBJ1-2; D gene uncertain. V was cut by 4 bases and J by 7 bases, with 11 bases left in between. The V gene's germline CDR1 is SGHRS and CDR2 YFSETQ. The CDR3 is 12 residues long. The CDR3 loop reads CASSPDSGGYTF. In DNA form, the CDR3 reads TGCGCCAGCAGCCCGGACTCCGGTGGCTACACCTTC.

This chain uses TRBV9 with TRBJ2-1; 8 nucleotides line up with TRBD1. The trim removed 0 bases at V and 7 bases at J, leaving 6 bases unmatched. There are 15 residues in the CDR3. The germline CDR1 and CDR2 sequences are SGDLS and YYNGEE. This chain's CDR3 is CASSVETGVGNEQFF. CDR3 nucleotide sequence: TGTGCCAGCAGCGTAGAGACAGGGGTCGGGAATGAGCAGTTCTTC.

The chain is built from TRBV28 and TRBJ2-4; TRBD2 aligns across 11 bases. V was pared by 5 bases and J by 0 bases, with 6 bases of the junction left unmatched. CDR1 is MDHEN, CDR2 SYDVKM, per germline. The CDR3 extends over 17 amino acids. The CDR3 DNA reads as TGTGCCAGCAGTCCGACTAGCGGGATTTTAGCCAAAAACATTCAGTACTTC. Protein: CASSPTSGILAKNIQYF.

This rearrangement joins TRBV6-5 to TRBJ2-1; D could derive from TRBD1 or TRBD2 (6 bases each). The CDR3 has 15 residues. CDR1 MNHEY and CDR2 SVGAGI come from the germline V gene. The germline V and J ends were trimmed by 7 bases and 5 bases, with 18 bases remaining between them. The CDR3 DNA follows: TGTGCCAGCACCAACTTAGGGGGGTCGAACAATGAGCAGTTCTTC. Translation gives CASTNLGGSNNEQFF.

This clone was picked up many times. The V call is TRBV19, the J call TRBJ2-2; 10 bases are shared with TRBD2. J gave up 5 bases and V 10 bases, and 7 bases lay outside the gene matches. This CDR3 region has 14 residues. Germline assignment: CDR1 LNHDA and CDR2 SQIVND (reference sequence). The CDR3 DNA reads TGTGCCACCAAAGCTAGCGGGAGAACCGGGGAGCTGTTTTTT. It yields the protein CATKASGRTGELFF.

V is TRBV6-1 and J is TRBJ2-5; tentative D call: TRBD2 (7 bases). The CDR3 sequence is 14 residues long. The ends were cut back, 6 bases at V and 1 base at J, with 12 bases in the middle. Germline V gives CDR1 MNHNS, CDR2 SASEGT. In DNA form, the CDR3 reads TGTGCCAGCAGAAGCGGGGACACCCAAGAGACCCAGTACTTC. Its protein is CASRSGDTQETQYF.

The rearrangement links TRBV27 to TRBJ1-5; maybe TRBD1 (5 bases). Per germline, CDR1 MNHEY and CDR2 SMNVEV (reference sequence). V was pared by 5 bases and J by 4 bases, with 15 bases between. The CDR3 loop spans 15 amino acids. Here the CDR3 DNA reads TGTGCCAGCAGTCCGAACGGACAAGGGAATCAGCCCCAGCATTTT. Encoded protein: CASSPNGQGNQPQHF.

This clone has just a few counts. The rearrangement uses TRBV19 and TRBJ1-4, with D hard to call. The CDR3 is 15 amino acids. V gave up 5 bases and J gave up 5 bases, with 15 bases separating them. Germline V gives CDR1 LNHDA, CDR2 SQIVND (reference sequence). The CDR3 is CASSAQVVVNEKLFF. Written as DNA, the CDR3 is TGTGCCAGTAGTGCTCAGGTGGTAGTAAATGAAAAACTGTTTTTT.

The chain joins TRBV6-6 to TRBJ1-5; TRBD1 matches at 7 bases. The J segment lost 2 bases and the V segment lost 5 bases, leaving 3 bases of the junction unmatched. Per germline, CDR1 MNHNY and CDR2 SVGAGI (reference sequence). The CDR3 has 14 amino acids. The CDR3 sequence: CASSDGQGNQPQHF. In DNA, the CDR3 is TGTGCCAGCAGTGACGGACAGGGCAATCAGCCCCAGCATTTT.